This TCR beta chain was captured by sequencing in a study of response to subunit inactivated influenza vaccine (dated by TCRdb to the late 2010s). Looking at the study overall: To follow how T cells responded to a trivalent subunit inactivated influenza vaccine, the researchers relied on deep quantitative profiling of the T cell receptor repertoire. General conclusions and limits of the study: The authors suggested that each seasonal influenza vaccination may recruit only a limited number of new T cells.

Of note for this clonotype: There is no known antigen for this receptor. Within one base of it there is no much larger clone, and no base qualities were kept.

Libraries were prepared through RT-PCR. Sequencing took place on an Illumina HiSeq 2500. TCRdb reprocessed the public reads (quality trimming at Q25 with fastp, clone calling with MiXCR) and kept in-frame beta chains. Identical CDR3 protein sequences are pooled into one entry, listed with their most common genes and DNA. The sample includes under 200,000 distinct CDR3 sequences, with approximately 12% observed a single time. The ten biggest clones cover around 28% of the sample. Separately, the same data were catalogued under a study of T cells expressing NK-cell markers. Per the second study: The TCR beta cDNA libraries were made using 5'RACE template switching, a step that added both a universal primer site and unique molecular identifiers. TCR beta-chain repertoires were profiled in sorted CD3+CD56+NKG2C+, CD3+CD56+NKG2C- and CD3+CD56-NKG2C+ T-cell subsets from fewer than 10 donors. Among the eight sequenced donors, only one was HCMV-seronegative, while the other seven were HCMV-seropositive. In several experiments an anti-gammadeltaTCR antibody was added to restrict sorting to alphabetaTCR-expressing T cells. In roughly 6 donors, the dominant CD3+CD56+NKG2C+ clonotypes were found to rank among the top 10 CD8+ clonotypes and to make up roughly 1.0-7.5% of CD8+ T cells. Those dominant clonotypes were again the most abundant among CD3+CD56-NKG2C+ cells in a few donors, at roughly 28.3-65%. Whether the expanded NKG2C-expressing T cell clones were specific for HCMV antigens was left unclear. All eight donors whose samples were sequenced were randomly selected healthy volunteers, three of them men and five women. A commercial ELISA kit detecting HCMV-specific IgG in serum was used to determine HCMV serostatus. Peripheral blood mononuclear cells were isolated from blood by Ficoll density gradient centrifugation. Magnetic immunoseparation with Miltenyi isolation kits was used to isolate CD4+ and CD8+ T cells from PBMC. cDNA synthesis was primed from the TCR beta constant segment and was followed by two successive PCR amplification steps. The libraries were sequenced on Illumina HiSeq 2000/2500, MiSeq or NextSeq, producing 2 x 150 bp reads. MIGEC handled demultiplexing of the reads and grouping by UMI, while MiTCR was used to assemble and quantify clonotypes. To remove erroneous sequences, TCR cDNA sequences were retained only when supported by two or more reads. The tcR package was used for downstream repertoire analysis, and clonotypes were matched across fractions by CDR3 nucleotide sequence plus V segment. VDJmatch was used to annotate antigen specificity against VDJdb, with one amino acid substitution in CDR3 permitted.

The sequences come from CD8+ T cells sorted from PBMCs, collected 11 to 12 days after vaccination. This TCR came from a middle-aged man who received an inactivated influenza vaccine. Donor details come from another sample of the same person, matched by shared clones.

At the DNA level, the sequence is TGTGCCAGCAGTGAAGGCGGGGGGAATGAGCAGTTCTTC. Its amino acids are CASSEGGGNEQFF. The sequence is built from TRBV2 and TRBJ2-1, and TRBD2 matches 8 of the central bases. For CDR1 and CDR2, the germline V gene lists SNHLY and FYNNEI. The CDR3 spans 13 residues, from the cysteine through the phenylalanine. Only the CDR3 part of the read is kept: 39 bases, read in frame from the first base. V is trimmed back by 1 base and J by 7 bases, and the junction contains 0 bases that no gene match accounts for. Reference TRBV2 and TRBJ2-1 genes cover what lies past the CDR3, so the full variable domain is EPEVTQTPSHQVTQMGQEVILRCVPISNHLYFYWYRQILGQKVEFLVSFYNNEISEKSEIFDDQFSVERPDGSNFTLKIRSTKLEDSAMYFCASSEGGGNEQFFGPGTRLTVL.